This TCR beta chain was sequenced in a study of T cells in Graves' hyperthyroidism and ophthalmopathy. This clonotype was picked up many times. TCR beta CDR3 sequences were amplified from RNA transcripts. An initial round of RT-PCR targeting the TCR CDR3 relied on the HTBI primer set. TCRdb re-derived calls from the multiplex PCR reads in MiXCR, one entry per CDR3 protein. The sample consists of approximately 600,000 distinct CDR3 sequences, under 20% of them appearing once. There are 15 residues in the CDR3. CDR1 is GTSNPN and CDR2 is SVGIG in the germline V gene (reference sequence). After removal of 0 bases from V and 3 bases from J, the junction contained 7 bases not matched to a gene. Fresh peripheral blood, approximately 9.7 ml, was the source of the PBMCs.

The specimen sequenced was blood. The receptor was isolated from a young woman with Graves' hyperthyroidism. This chain uses TRBV30 with TRBJ2-7; 8 nucleotides align to TRBD2. The CDR3 loop reads CAWSVGVAGLYEQYF. The CDR3, as DNA: TGTGCCTGGAGTGTAGGGGTAGCGGGGCTCTACGAGCAGTACTTC.